This T cell receptor beta chain was profiled in a study of CD8 T cells in ankylosing spondylitis. Points from the study as a whole: Relatively rare in peripheral blood, disease-linked clones were also CD8+. Matched synovial fluid from ankylosing spondylitis patients was reported to be enriched for disease-linked clones. Made up of roughly 8 highly homologous variants, a TCR beta motif appeared characteristic of ankylosing spondylitis blood.

TCRdb reprocessed the 5' RACE reads with MiXCR, giving one entry per CDR3 protein. Found here are 400,000 to 450,000 distinct CDR3 sequences, approximately 17% of them singletons; the top ten hold around 0.92%. A remark on this clonotype: Its antigen is still unknown.

The sequence came from a male donor with ankylosing spondylitis. The sample was blood, either unsorted or a sorted T cell fraction (not recorded which).

The CDR3 DNA reads as TGTGCCAGCAGCGGGGGAGTCGGGGAGCTGTTTTTT. Encoded protein: CASSGGVGELFF. The V call is TRBV9, the J call TRBJ2-2; TRBD2 is a possible D gene (5 bases). Germline-derived CDR1 and CDR2 are SGDLS and YYNGEE. V lost 3 bases and J 7 bases, leaving 7 bases between the germline ends. CDR3 length: 12 residues.